Listed below are T cell receptor beta chains from one sample, sequenced in a study of follicular helper T cells after annual influenza vaccination. The data were produced by immunoSEQ multiplex PCR, yet TCRdb's version contains in-frame clones alone and is incomplete. The profile shows roughly 9,000 clones, around 80% of them singletons. Sequencing was performed on CXCR5+ CD38- circulating T follicular helper cells from blood, taken 7 days after influenza vaccination. The receptors shown here come from an adult who received the influenza vaccine. Each CDR3 is given with its conserved first and last residue. Each record gives: V gene, J gene, CDR3 protein.

>TRBV4-2|TRBJ2-2
CASSLGTSGSGTGELFF
>TRBV30|TRBJ1-1
CAWSVLGPEAFF
>TRBV19|TRBJ1-5
CASSISGLGNQPQHF
>TRBV7-2|TRBJ1-2
CASTRGVGYTF
>TRBV4-3|TRBJ2-7
CASSQEFRLFEQYF
>TRBV19|TRBJ1-6
CASSTAGGSGSPLHF
>TRBV7-2|TRBJ2-3
CASSSYTDTQYF
>TRBV7-2|TRBJ1-5
CASSLNNQPQHF
>TRBV6-5|TRBJ1-2
CASSYDGGENGYTF
>TRBV29-1|TRBJ1-4
CSVRRGSNEKLFF
>TRBV6-1|TRBJ1-2
CASSRDTMGYTF
>TRBV13|TRBJ2-7
CASCRKGQRYEQYF
>TRBV5-5|TRBJ2-1
CASSLEWGNEQFF
>TRBV2|TRBJ2-5
CASSVQGVGETQYF
>TRBV6-6|TRBJ1-5
CASSYGTGRNQPQHF
>TRBV27|TRBJ2-3
CASSNLAGTFTDTQYF
>TRBV7-2|TRBJ1-5
CASTRGGQGPQHF
>TRBV27|TRBJ2-2
CASRPSSTGELFF
>TRBV18|TRBJ2-1
CASSGNLNNEQFF
>TRBV30|TRBJ1-2
CAWSARDGGSYTF
>TRBV7-2|TRBJ2-5
CASSSAGARETQYF
>TRBV27|TRBJ2-1
CASSLGDRGINEQFF
>TRBV5-1|TRBJ1-1
CASSSGTVEAFF
>TRBV5-8|TRBJ1-2
CASSFGQNYGYTF
>TRBV2|TRBJ1-3
CASSEQATGNTIYF
>TRBV30|TRBJ2-1
CAWSVPLVGDNEQFF
>TRBV7-9|TRBJ1-2
CASRLQDYGYTF
>TRBV14|TRBJ2-3
CASSLSVSTDTQYF
>TRBV25-1|TRBJ2-7
CASSDPRGNEQYF
>TRBV10-1|TRBJ2-3
CASRSTRGDTQYF
>TRBV5-1|TRBJ1-2
CASSLDGQNYGYTF
>TRBV10-1|TRBJ2-7
CASSDGRNFYEQYF
>TRBV7-2|TRBJ1-1
CASSLEGGSLNTEAFF
>TRBV6-6|TRBJ2-1
CASRLAGSQFF
>TRBV7-6|TRBJ2-2
CASSSRTGELFF
>TRBV7-9|TRBJ2-7
CASSVSRGGGYEQYF
>TRBV14|TRBJ2-3
CASSQGATDTQYF
>TRBV4-3|TRBJ1-2
CASSLRGHYGYTF
>TRBV7-2|TRBJ2-1
CASSRQGVMNEQFF
>TRBV30|TRBJ1-2
CAWSVSGTGSTVYGYTF
>TRBV2|TRBJ2-5
CASSGTGMRETQYF
>TRBV5-4|TRBJ2-5
CASSRPGDETQYF
>TRBV18|TRBJ2-3
CASSPEAGEDTQYF
>TRBV27|TRBJ1-4
CASSSLGWGEKLFF
>TRBV28|TRBJ1-3
CASKVTGNTIYF
>TRBV7-2|TRBJ1-1
CASSFRGFGTEAFF
>TRBV29-1|TRBJ1-5
CSVKGGSNQPQHF
>TRBV18|TRBJ2-5
CASQRGPAETQYF
>TRBV28|TRBJ1-3
CASSHPGDSGNTIYF
>TRBV19|TRBJ2-7
CASSFAQEQYF
>TRBV18|TRBJ1-1
CASSVTLQGRTNTEAFF
>TRBV18|TRBJ1-4
CASSPLGQGAEKLFF
>TRBV29-1|TRBJ2-3
CSVGGEPDTQYF
>TRBV29-1|TRBJ1-5
CSVEPGLGQPQHF
>TRBV5-1|TRBJ2-5
CASSLGTSGNYQETQYF
>TRBV7-8|TRBJ1-6
CASSLVGHDNSPLHF
>TRBV15|TRBJ2-5
CATSRRQGARIETQYF
>TRBV28|TRBJ1-4
CASMGAGTNEKLFF
>TRBV4-2|TRBJ1-3
CASSQDSDRFSGNTIYF
>TRBV6-5|TRBJ2-7
CASKLAGQPTYEQYF